This is a list of T cell receptor beta chains from one sample in a study of T-cell memory formation after mild COVID-19. In TCRdb, the 5' RACE reads were re-called with MiXCR into one record per CDR3 protein. The table records approximately 240,000 distinct CDR3 sequences, about 17% of them present only once. Input material: PBMCs or a T cell subset sorted from them (not recorded which). Source of these receptors: a man younger than 35 who had mild COVID-19 (a few samples of this study predate the infection). Cell type and time point are not known. Both conserved end residues are part of each CDR3. Each record gives: J gene, clone size, V gene, CDR3 length, CDR3 protein. Not every row has a clone size; where given, it reads once, few, many or a size class.

TRBJ1-5 NA TRBV10-3 15 CAINKGQGRDQPQHF
TRBJ2-7 few TRBV5-1 15 CASSWASGGPYEQYF
TRBJ1-1 few TRBV10-2 14 CASSEVPGQGGSFF
TRBJ2-7 many TRBV29-1 15 CSVAGDRDLPYEQYF
TRBJ2-3 few TRBV7-6 15 CASSPRQLRADTQYF
TRBJ1-2 NA TRBV11-2 16 CASSFGRWSVDYGYTF
TRBJ2-2 NA TRBV7-3 15 CASSWDRGPTGELFF
TRBJ2-3 few TRBV7-3 16 CASSSPVGAIADTQYF
TRBJ2-3 NA TRBV7-3 14 CASTPGGRTDTQYF
TRBJ2-3 many TRBV6-4 14 CASSPGQATDTQYF
TRBJ1-2 NA TRBV15 14 CATSRDVLRVSGTF
TRBJ1-5 many TRBV12-3/TRBV12-4 16 CASSSQGRESNQPQHF
TRBJ1-1 NA TRBV7-6 15 CASSKGQTANTEAFF
TRBJ1-1 NA TRBV30 16 CAWSVKTRYRGLRAFF
TRBJ1-6 NA TRBV13 16 CASSEEGGAYNSPLHF
TRBJ1-1 few TRBV5-1 12 CASTDRVTEAFF
TRBJ2-6 NA TRBV29-1 15 CSVQTGGSGANVLTF
TRBJ1-3 many TRBV7-9 14 CASSSNLSGNTIYF
TRBJ2-3 NA TRBV7-3 18 CASSPAPGLALITDTQYF
TRBJ1-2 few TRBV6-5 17 CASSYGRYGGAGHGYTF